Here is one T cell receptor beta chain with its context. This entry belongs to a study of T cell responses to AZD1222 COVID-19 vaccine. On the study more broadly: The analysis combined second doses at about 4 or about 12 weeks.

Measured with immunoSEQ multiplex PCR; TCRdb has only the in-frame clones, and not every one. The repertoire includes approximately 120,000 clones, over 85% of them detected once, and about 3.1% sits in the top ten. The CDR3 is made up of 16 amino acids. In germline, CDR1 is LGHNA, CDR2 YNFKEQ. V was cut by 0 bases and J by 3 bases, with 12 bases left in between. The TCR was taken from an adult in good health. The sequenced sample was peripheral blood, obtained on day 0 of AZD1222 vaccination. This chain joins TRBV4-2 and TRBJ1-3; D gene unclear. In nucleotides, the CDR3 is TGTGCCAGCAGCCAAGAGACCGGAGGGCTTGGAAACACCATATATTTT. Translation: CASSQETGGLGNTIYF.